The rows below give T cell receptor beta chains drawn from one sample of a study of graft-versus-host responses after intestinal transplantation. Produced via immunoSEQ multiplex PCR; TCRdb's table is partial and in-frame only. The table shows about 73,000 clones, with around 87% occurring only once. The antigens for these receptors are not known. Sample: unstimulated CD8+ T cells sorted from spleen or lymph node cells, taken before transplant. These receptor sequences come from a human donor who was the organ donor for an intestinal transplant. Each CDR3 is given with its conserved first and last residue. The D gene is left open where the match is weak. A row's size may be missing; if present it is once, few, many or a size class.

>.|15|few|TRBV6-1|TRBJ1-4
TGTGCCAGCAGTCGCTCCGAAGGAGCGAATGAAAAACTGTTTTTT
CASSRSEGANEKLFF
>.|13|.|TRBV7-7|TRBJ2-3
TGTGCTAGCAGCGCGTTCGCGGGGGATACGCAGTATTTT
CASSAFAGDTQYF
>.|16|.|TRBV4-1|TRBJ1-2
TGCGCCAGCAGTCAGGGCCCCAACAGGCCTAACTATGGCTACACCTTC
CASSQGPNRPNYGYTF
>.|13|.|TRBV6-1|TRBJ2-2
TGTGCCAGCAGTGAGGACAGATCCGGGGAGCTGTTTTTT
CASSEDRSGELFF
>TRBD1|15|few|TRBV4-1|TRBJ1-2
TGCGCCAGCAGCCAAGAAGGGGGCGCGGGATATGGCTACACCTTC
CASSQEGGAGYGYTF
>TRBD1|14|.|TRBV6-4|TRBJ2-5
TGTGCCAGCAGGAAGACAGGGGGCGAAGAGACCCAGTACTTC
CASRKTGGEETQYF
>TRBD1|15|.|TRBV2|TRBJ2-3
TGTGCCAGCAGTGATTTCACAGGGGGCACAGATACGCAGTATTTT
CASSDFTGGTDTQYF
>.|15|.|TRBV6-1|TRBJ1-2
TGTGCCAGCAGTGAAGGGGCGGGGTCTAGCTATGGCTACACCTTC
CASSEGAGSSYGYTF
>TRBD2|14|.|TRBV25-1|TRBJ2-1
TGTGCCAGCAGTGATCTAGCGGGAAACAATGAGCAGTTCTTC
CASSDLAGNNEQFF
>.|15|.|TRBV19|TRBJ2-1
TGTGCCAGTAGTATTTTGAGGGTAGGGTCCAATGAGCAGTTCTTC
CASSILRVGSNEQFF
>TRBD1|15|.|TRBV28|TRBJ1-2
TGTGCCAGCAGTTTAGGGGACAGGGCGCTCTATGGCTACACCTTC
CASSLGDRALYGYTF
>TRBD1|14|.|TRBV4-2|TRBJ1-1
TGTGCCAGCAGCCAAGATGGGGGGACAGAAGAAGCTTTCTTT
CASSQDGGTEEAFF
>.|13|.|TRBV6-4|TRBJ1-2
TGTGCCAGCACCGACAGAAGGGTCTATGGCTACACCTTC
CASTDRRVYGYTF
>.|16|.|TRBV19|TRBJ1-2
TGTGCCAGTAGTATAGAGGTAGGGTGGAGGGGTTCCGGCTACACCTTC
CASSIEVGWRGSGYTF
>TRBD1|15|.|TRBV7-6|TRBJ1-2
TGTGCCAGCAGCCAAACTACAGGGGGCTACTTTGGCTACACCTTC
CASSQTTGGYFGYTF
>.|13|.|TRBV30|TRBJ1-6
TGTGCCTGCCTCTCAGGCTCCAATTCACCCCTCCACTTT
CACLSGSNSPLHF
>TRBD1|15|.|TRBV5-6|TRBJ2-5
TGTGCCAGCAGCTTGGGGGACAGGTACCAAGAGACCCAGTACTTC
CASSLGDRYQETQYF
>TRBD1|14|.|TRBV15|TRBJ1-5
TGTGCCACCAAGGGAACAGGGGGCTTTCAGCCCCAGCATTTT
CATKGTGGFQPQHF
>.|13|.|TRBV30|TRBJ1-4
TGTGCCTGGACGGAGGTGACTAATGAAAAACTGTTTTTT
CAWTEVTNEKLFF
>.|15|.|TRBV5-4|TRBJ1-1
TGTGCCAGCAGCTTGGGCTCAGGGATGAACACTGAAGCTTTCTTT
CASSLGSGMNTEAFF
>.|13|.|TRBV29-1|TRBJ1-2
TGCAGCGTTGTGGTCGCCAGGGGCTATGGCTACACCTTC
CSVVVARGYGYTF